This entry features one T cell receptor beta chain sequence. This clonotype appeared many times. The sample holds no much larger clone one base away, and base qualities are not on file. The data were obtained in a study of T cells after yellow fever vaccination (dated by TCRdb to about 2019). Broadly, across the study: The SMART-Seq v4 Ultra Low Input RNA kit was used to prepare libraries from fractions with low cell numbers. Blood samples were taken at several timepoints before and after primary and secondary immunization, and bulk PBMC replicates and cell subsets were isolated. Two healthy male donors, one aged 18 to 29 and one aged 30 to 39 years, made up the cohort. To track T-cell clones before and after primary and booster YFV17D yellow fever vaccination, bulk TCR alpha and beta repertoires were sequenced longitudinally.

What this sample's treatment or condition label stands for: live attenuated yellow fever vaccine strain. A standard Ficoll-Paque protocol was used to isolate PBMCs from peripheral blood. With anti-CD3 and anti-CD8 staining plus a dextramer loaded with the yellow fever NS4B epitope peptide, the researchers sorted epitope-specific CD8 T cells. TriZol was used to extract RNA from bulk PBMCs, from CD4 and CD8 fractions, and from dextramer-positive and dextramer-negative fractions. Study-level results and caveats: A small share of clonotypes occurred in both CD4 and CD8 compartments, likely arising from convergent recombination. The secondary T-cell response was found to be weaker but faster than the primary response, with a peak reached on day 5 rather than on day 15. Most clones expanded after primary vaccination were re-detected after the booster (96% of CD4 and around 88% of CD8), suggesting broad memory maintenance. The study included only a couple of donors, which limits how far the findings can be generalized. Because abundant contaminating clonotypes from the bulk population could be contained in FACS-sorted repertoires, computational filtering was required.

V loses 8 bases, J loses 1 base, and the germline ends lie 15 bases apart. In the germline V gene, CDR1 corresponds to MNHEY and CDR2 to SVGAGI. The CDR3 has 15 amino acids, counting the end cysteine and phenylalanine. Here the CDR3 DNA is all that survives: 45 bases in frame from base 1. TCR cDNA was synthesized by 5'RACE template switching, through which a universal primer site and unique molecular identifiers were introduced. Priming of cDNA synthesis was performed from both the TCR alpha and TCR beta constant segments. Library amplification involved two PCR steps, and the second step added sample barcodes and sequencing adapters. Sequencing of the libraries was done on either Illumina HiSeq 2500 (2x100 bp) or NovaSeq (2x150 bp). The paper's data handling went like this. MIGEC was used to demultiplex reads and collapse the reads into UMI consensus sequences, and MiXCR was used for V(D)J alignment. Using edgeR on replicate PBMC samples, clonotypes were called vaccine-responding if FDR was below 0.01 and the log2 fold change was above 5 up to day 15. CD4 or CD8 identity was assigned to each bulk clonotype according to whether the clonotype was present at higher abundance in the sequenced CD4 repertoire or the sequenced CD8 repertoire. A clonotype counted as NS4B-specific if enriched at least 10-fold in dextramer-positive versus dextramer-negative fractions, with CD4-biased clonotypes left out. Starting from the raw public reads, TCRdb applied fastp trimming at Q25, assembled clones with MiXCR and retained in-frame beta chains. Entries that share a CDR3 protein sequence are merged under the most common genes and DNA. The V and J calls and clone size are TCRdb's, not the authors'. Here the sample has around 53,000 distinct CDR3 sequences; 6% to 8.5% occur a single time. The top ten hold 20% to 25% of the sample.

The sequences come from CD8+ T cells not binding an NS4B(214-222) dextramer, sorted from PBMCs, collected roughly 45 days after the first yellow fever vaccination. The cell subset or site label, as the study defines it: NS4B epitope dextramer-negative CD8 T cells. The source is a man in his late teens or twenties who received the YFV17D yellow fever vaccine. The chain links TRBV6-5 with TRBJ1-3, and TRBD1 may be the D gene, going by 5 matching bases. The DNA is TGTGCCAGCCTATACTCCCGACAGTCTGGAAACACCATATATTTT. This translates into CASLYSRQSGNTIYF.